Given below is one TCR beta chain in context. The specificity of this receptor is unknown. No per-base quality is available; no much larger clone lies one base away. The immunoSEQ Assay, a bias-controlled multiplex PCR, was used to amplify TCRbeta CDR3 regions from genomic DNA. The authors' analysis ran thus. Within the assay, amplification of reference gene primers was used to estimate how many nucleated cells each sample contained. To quantify the absolute abundance of each unique TCRbeta CDR3 rearrangement, sequence reads were collapsed and filtered. For each sample, productive Simpson clonality was calculated as the square root of Simpson's diversity index across productive rearrangements. Sourced from immuneACCESS, this table was stored by TCRdb with only in-frame sequences that have V and J called. A share of the clones is absent; for the studies checked, an unresolved V gene accounts for under half, and the remainder has no known explanation. V, J and clone size reflect that table, while D and trimming were determined from the DNA. For this sample there are hundreds of thousands of clones; around 86% appear just once. The top ten clones comprise around 1.8% of the sample.

The data were taken from a study of blood T cell repertoires in COVID-19 (dated by TCRdb to 2019 to 2021). With respect to the entire study: Samples covering the acute and convalescent phases of COVID-19 were provided by collaborators in the United States, Italy and Spain. The prospective study material was composed of cDNA or gDNA derived from T cells, B-cell-depleted T cells, or PBMCs. Deeply sampled blood TCRbeta repertoires from subjects exposed to, actively infected with, or recovered from COVID-19 were included in the dataset. A freely available public database, intended as a resource for researchers studying the immune response to SARS-CoV-2, is where the repertoires were released. Samples were obtained from the ongoing ImmuneRACE study (first 160 participants) and from about 1,300 subjects provided by 6 global collaborators. A de-identified subject ID, COVID-19 status, age in years and sex were almost always included in the sample metadata. Where HLA class I and class II types were available, the types were taken from metadata supplied by the sample provider, not from assay-based typing. The research as a whole found: The amount of clinical and demographic metadata varied by source and participant and was provided uncurated.

Enrolling through a virtual design, the prospective study's participants ranged in age from roughly 18 to 90 years and lived across more than 20 United States geographic areas. In the prospective study, cohorts were assigned on the basis of participant-reported clinical history obtained from a screening survey and a study questionnaire. ImmuneRACE Cohort 3 recovered participants were defined by two consecutive negative NP/OP PCR tests, healthcare professional clearance, or symptom resolution. In the prospective study, mobile phlebotomists collected whole blood, serum and a nasopharyngeal or oropharyngeal swab from each participant. Prospective study participants could optionally give additional blood draws and questionnaires over an approximately 2-month period. Before DNA extraction, prospective study blood samples were shipped either frozen or at room temperature. Measured from the cysteine to the phenylalanine, the CDR3 is 13 residues long. Just the 39-base CDR3 DNA is kept, in frame starting at base 1. Trimming accounts for 3 bases at V and 5 bases at J, while the number of junction bases matched to no gene is 2. CDR1 and CDR2, per the germline V gene, are SGDLS and YYNGEE.

The sequenced sample was PBMCs or T cells enriched from blood (not recorded which). The chain couples TRBV9 to TRBJ2-3, and 8 junctional nucleotides match TRBD1. The receptor comes from a man aged 40-50 years who had recovered from COVID-19. The CDR3 protein is CASSDTGGDTQYF. In nucleotide form, the sequence is TGTGCCAGCAGCGATACAGGGGGAGATACGCAGTATTTT.